The 18 T cell receptor beta chains below were found in one sample sequenced in a study of Ad26.COV2.S vaccination and SARS-CoV-2 variants. Profiling relied on immunoSEQ multiplex PCR, and the TCRdb table lists in-frame clones only, not all of them. The data hold around 270,000 clones, with around 88% observed a single time. Described treatment: about 20 received Ad26.COV2.S at low or high dose, single or two shots; about five received placebo; per-sample allocation not given. At day 63 after the first vaccine or placebo injection, samples were drawn. The sample consisted of peripheral blood, taken in a trial of Ad26.COV2.S vaccine versus placebo. These TCRs come from a person aged 18-65 years who received the Ad26.COV2.S COVID-19 vaccine or a placebo.

This chain uses TRBV7-9 with TRBJ1-5; TRBD1 might be the D (5 bases). Trimming cost V 5 bases and J 3 bases, with 14 bases left between them. Germline V gene lookup returns CDR1 SEHNR and CDR2 FQNEAQ (reference sequence). The CDR3 runs to 15 residues. Here the CDR3 DNA reads TGTGCCAGCAGCCCCCCCGGCAGGGCCAATCAGCCCCAGCATTTT. As protein: CASSPPGRANQPQHF.

This clone was detected only once. V usage is TRBV18 and J usage is TRBJ2-6; 10 nucleotides match TRBD1. CDR1 and CDR2 (germline): KGHSH, LQKENI. V shed 4 bases and J 4 bases; nucleotides not matched to a gene: 13. The CDR3 spans 19 residues. The DNA for the CDR3 is TGTGCCAGCTCACGGACGTTACGGACAGGGGGACCCGGGGCCAACGTCCTGACTTTC. This codes for CASSRTLRTGGPGANVLTF.

In DNA form, the CDR3 reads TGTGCCAGCTCACCCGGGACAGGGAACCTCCGGGATGGCTACACCTTC. The encoded protein is CASSPGTGNLRDGYTF. The rearrangement joins TRBV18 to TRBJ1-2; 9 bases are shared with TRBD1. Germline CDR1 KGHSH, CDR2 LQKENI. Trimming removed 3 bases from V and 6 bases from J; junction bases left unmatched: 11. The CDR3 extends over 16 amino acids.

The chain uses TRBV4-1 and TRBJ2-7; possible D gene TRBD2, 6 bases. The CDR3 covers 14 residues. The V end was cut by 7 bases, the J end by 0 bases, with 13 bases between. Germline V gene sequence: CDR1 MGHRA, CDR2 YSYEKL. The CDR3 nucleotides read TGCGCCAGCACCCCGGGGGAAAACTCCTACGAGCAGTACTTC. Its translation is CASTPGENSYEQYF.

J is TRBJ2-2 and V is TRBV18; D is undetermined. Germline CDR1 is KGHSH and CDR2 is LQKENI. The CDR3 runs 13 residues. V shed 0 bases and J shed 6 bases, with 5 bases lying between them. Written as DNA, the CDR3 is TGTGCCAGCTCACCACCGCTCCCCGGGGAGCTGTTTTTT. It codes for CASSPPLPGELFF.

This clone has more than one count but fewer than ten. The V and J genes are TRBV4-3 and TRBJ1-3; D might be TRBD1 (5 bases). Trimming took off 4 bases at V and 0 bases at J, with 10 bases between the two ends. The CDR3 loop spans 15 amino acids. The germline V gene encodes CDR1 LGHNA and CDR2 YSLEER. CDR3 residues: CASSRQSFSGNTIYF. The CDR3 nucleotides are TGCGCCAGCAGCCGACAGAGCTTCTCTGGAAACACCATATATTTT.

The chain recombines TRBV6-4 with TRBJ2-7; D remains unclear. In germline, CDR1 is MRHNA, CDR2 SNTAGT. Between the trimmed V and J ends, which lost 4 bases and 6 bases, there was a span of 10 bases. The CDR3 sequence is 12 residues long. The CDR3 region has the DNA TGTGCCAGCAGTGCGGAGAAGGTCGAGCAGTACGTC. Translated, it gives CASSAEKVEQYV.

This chain joins TRBV6-5 and TRBJ2-1, with 7 bases lining up with TRBD2. In germline, CDR1 is MNHEY, CDR2 SVGAGI. The V and J ends lost 0 bases and 8 bases, in that order; junction bases with no gene match: 7. This CDR3 is 15 amino acids long. The CDR3 nucleotides read TGTGCCAGCAGTTACTCGACGGGCGGGAGTGATGAGCAGTTCTTC. Protein: CASSYSTGGSDEQFF.

The chain couples TRBV19 to TRBJ2-2; D is unresolved. Germline values: CDR1 LNHDA, CDR2 SQIVND (reference sequence). The CDR3 is 16 residues long. V was pared by 3 bases and J by 1 base, with 12 bases between. Here the CDR3 DNA reads TGTGCCAGTAGTATTGGTCCCTCCTTGAACACCGGGGAGCTGTTTTTT. Encoded protein: CASSIGPSLNTGELFF.

The chain combines TRBV19 with TRBJ1-2; D possibly corresponds to TRBD1 (6 bases). Germline CDR1 is LNHDA and CDR2 is SQIVND (reference sequence). This CDR3 region has 16 residues. Trimming shortened V by 3 bases and J by 2 bases, and 16 bases separated the two germline ends. CDR3 loop: CASSMVPGQRNYGYTF. DNA of the CDR3: TGTGCCAGTAGTATGGTACCTGGACAGCGGAACTATGGCTACACCTTC.

The J gene is TRBJ1-2, the V gene TRBV29-1; maybe TRBD1 (5 bases). CDR3 length: 12 residues. Germline V gives CDR1 SQVTM, CDR2 ANQGSEA. V was shortened by 3 bases and J by 4 bases, with 9 bases between the two germline ends. As DNA, the CDR3 is TGCAGCGTTGAGGCGGGGGGCTATGGCTACACCTTC. Translated, it gives CSVEAGGYGYTF.

The rearrangement links TRBV2 to TRBJ1-5, with D perhaps matching TRBD1 (6 bases). The CDR3 is made up of 14 amino acids. Per the germline V gene, CDR1 is SNHLY and CDR2 is FYNNEI. Trimming took off 6 bases at V and 3 bases at J, with 12 bases between the two ends. The CDR3, as DNA: TGTGCCAGCAGGGCGGACAGTAACAATCAGCCCCAGCATTTT. It specifies CASRADSNNQPQHF.

The chain carries TRBV11-2 and TRBJ2-2, with D maybe TRBD2 (6 bases). The CDR3 spans 17 residues. Germline lookup yields CDR1 SGHAT and CDR2 FQNNGV. V lost 5 bases and J 4 bases, leaving 20 bases between the germline ends. CDR3 loop: CASSQPSRRGSTGELFF. DNA of the CDR3: TGTGCCAGCAGCCAGCCCTCTAGGCGGGGTAGCACCGGGGAGCTGTTTTTT.

There are a few counts of this clone. J is TRBJ2-3 and V is TRBV19, with D perhaps assigned TRBD1 or TRBD2 (5 bases each). There are 15 residues in the CDR3. The germline V gene encodes CDR1 LNHDA and CDR2 SQIVND (reference sequence). V lost 4 bases and J lost 3, with 14 bases in between. CDR3 sequence: CASSKWGRGTDTQYF. CDR3 nucleotides: TGTGCCAGTAGTAAGTGGGGGAGAGGAACAGATACGCAGTATTTT.

In this sample, this clone turned up once. The V gene is TRBV4-2, the J gene TRBJ1-2; D is unclear. Germline V lookup: CDR1 LGHNA, CDR2 YNFKEQ. CDR3 length: 14 amino acids. The ends were cut back, 4 bases at V and 2 bases at J, with 11 bases in the middle. CDR3 in DNA: TGTGCCAGCAGCCGCCAAGCGGTAAACTATGGCTACACCTTC. Its translation is CASSRQAVNYGYTF.

This clone appeared a single time. This rearrangement joins TRBV5-8 to TRBJ2-1; 7 bases map to TRBD2. The CDR3 runs 15 residues. CDR1 SGHTS and CDR2 YDEGEE come from the germline V gene. Trimming at V came to 6 bases and at J to 0 bases, leaving 6 bases not matched to a gene. DNA for the CDR3: TGTGCCAGCATTTGGGGAGGGAGCTCCTACAATGAGCAGTTCTTC. Translation: CASIWGGSSYNEQFF. Full variable domain (remainder filled in from reference TRBV5-8 and TRBJ2-1): EAGVTQSPTHLIKTRGQQATLRCSPISGHTSVYWYQQALGLGLQFLLWYDEGEERNRGNFPPRFSGRQFPNYSSELNVNALELEDSALYLCASIWGGSSYNEQFFGPGTRLTVL.

The genes are TRBV7-9 and TRBJ2-5; unclear D gene. Germline V CDR1 and CDR2: SEHNR, FQNEAQ (reference sequence). V was trimmed by 3 bases and J by 5 bases, leaving 4 bases between them. CDR3 size: 11 residues. In DNA form, the CDR3 reads TGTGCCAGCAGCTTCCTGGAGACCCAGTACTTC. It yields the protein CASSFLETQYF.

The chain uses TRBV7-9 and TRBJ2-7; 7 nucleotides align to TRBD1. Germline assignment: CDR1 SEHNR and CDR2 FQNEAQ (reference sequence). The length of the CDR3 is 14 residues. Trimming removed 5 bases from V and 2 bases from J; junction bases left unmatched: 6. The CDR3 here is CASSPLTGPYEQYF. The CDR3 bases are TGTGCCAGCAGCCCTTTGACAGGGCCCTACGAGCAGTACTTC.